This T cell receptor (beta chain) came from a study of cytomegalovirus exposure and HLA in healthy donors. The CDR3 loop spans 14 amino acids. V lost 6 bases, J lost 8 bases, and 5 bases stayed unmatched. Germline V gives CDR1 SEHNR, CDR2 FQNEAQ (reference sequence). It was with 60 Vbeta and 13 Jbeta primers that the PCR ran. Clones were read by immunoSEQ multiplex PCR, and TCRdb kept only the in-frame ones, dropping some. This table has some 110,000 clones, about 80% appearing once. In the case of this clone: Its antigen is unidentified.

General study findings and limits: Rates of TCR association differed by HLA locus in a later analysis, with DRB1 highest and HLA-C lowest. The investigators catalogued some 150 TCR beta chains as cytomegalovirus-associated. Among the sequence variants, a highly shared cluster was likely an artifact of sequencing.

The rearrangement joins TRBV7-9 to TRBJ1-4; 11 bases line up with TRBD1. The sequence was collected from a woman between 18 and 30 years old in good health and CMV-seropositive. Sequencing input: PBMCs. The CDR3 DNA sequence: TGTGCCAGCAGACTGGGACAGGGGGACGAAAAACTGTTTTTT. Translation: CASRLGQGDEKLFF.